The clone carrying this TCR beta chain was seen a few times. The target antigen is unknown. This specimen belongs to a study of shared clonotypes between healthy human individuals. Whole-study findings and limits: Sampling covered nothing but blood. Tissue TCR repertoires likely differ from those found in blood. What naive subsets generally showed was a larger estimated richness than memory subsets showed.

Sequenced by immunoSEQ multiplex PCR; TCRdb stores in-frame clones only, minus some. The sample lists about 690,000 clones; about 90% were seen once. There were no recent acute infections or vaccinations among the donors, who were healthy HIV-negative adults. The germline V gene has CDR1 GTSNPN and CDR2 SVGIG (reference sequence). The CDR3 loop spans 14 amino acids. J was trimmed by 3 bases and V by 3 bases; bases with no gene match: 6. The TCR comes from a man aged 18-30 years in good health. Some clones in this sample may be carry-over from other donors' samples. The material sequenced was memory CD8+ T cells from PBMCs. Subset of the sample: CD45RO+ cells pooled with CCR7-negative TemRA cells. The chain employs TRBV30 and TRBJ1-1; TRBD1 matches 8 bases. CDR3 region: CAWRITGGYTEAFF. CDR3 sequence (DNA): TGTGCCTGGAGGATAACAGGGGGTTACACTGAAGCTTTCTTT.